The 16 T cell receptor beta chains in this list originate from one sample, sequenced in a study of monozygotic twins with cystic fibrosis. Some clones are missing from TCRdb's copy, which holds only in-frame ones; the method was immunoSEQ multiplex PCR. The sample lists around 17,000 clones; around 96% were seen once. Sequenced material: blood. The receptor source for this set is a girl aged 2 to 10 with cystic fibrosis.

This sequence joins TRBV9 and TRBJ2-3; no definite D call. The ends were cut back, 0 bases at V and 0 bases at J, with 14 bases in the middle. Germline V lookup: CDR1 SGDLS, CDR2 YYNGEE. The CDR3 has 17 amino acids. CDR3 protein: CASSVGVDLISTDTQYF. CDR3 DNA sequence: TGTGCCAGCAGCGTAGGGGTAGATCTCATTAGCACAGATACGCAGTATTTT.

The CDR3 region is CASSLVTRENTIYF. In DNA form, the CDR3 reads TGTGCCAGCAGCTTAGTTACCAGGGAGAACACCATATATTTT. The chain combines TRBV7-9 with TRBJ1-3; the D gene is possibly TRBD1 (5 bases). The ends were cut back, 1 base at V and 7 bases at J, with 11 bases in the middle. The CDR3 length is 14 residues. Germline V gives CDR1 SEHNR, CDR2 FQNEAQ (reference sequence). The complete variable domain, with remaining parts taken from reference TRBV7-9 and TRBJ1-3, reads DTGVSQNPRHKITKRGQNVTFRCDPISEHNRLYWYRQTLGQGPEFLTYFQNEAQLEKSRLLSDRFSAERPKGSFSTLEIQRTEQGDSAMYLCASSLVTRENTIYFGEGSWLTVV.

The V call is TRBV4-3, the J call TRBJ2-5; D is perhaps TRBD2 (5 bases). Per germline, CDR1 LGHNA and CDR2 YSLEER. CDR3 length: 15 residues. With 4 bases removed from V and 1 base from J, the gap between germline ends came to 13 bases. CDR3 DNA sequence: TGCGCCAGCAGCCCTGGGAGCTTCGGCCAAGAGACCCAGTACTTC. Amino acid sequence: CASSPGSFGQETQYF.

CDR3 sequence reads: CASNARVGTGELFF. CDR3 in DNA: TGTGCCAGCAACGCAAGGGTAGGGACCGGGGAGCTGTTTTTT. This rearrangement joins TRBV7-9 to TRBJ2-2; D uncertain. Trimming took off 7 bases at V and 5 bases at J, with 14 bases between the two ends. Germline V gene data show CDR1 as SEHNR and CDR2 as FQNEAQ (reference sequence). There are 14 residues in the CDR3. Full variable domain (outside the CDR3, taken from reference TRBV7-9 and TRBJ2-2): DTGVSQNPRHKITKRGQNVTFRCDPISEHNRLYWYRQTLGQGPEFLTYFQNEAQLEKSRLLSDRFSAERPKGSFSTLEIQRTEQGDSAMYLCASNARVGTGELFFGEGSRLTVL.

J is TRBJ1-4 and V is TRBV4-3, with 7 bases aligning to TRBD1. The germline V gene encodes CDR1 LGHNA and CDR2 YSLEER. This CDR3 comprises 18 residues. V shed 3 bases, J shed 8 bases, and the junction held 18 bases outside the gene matches. CDR3 sequence: CASSQNRQGGSLGEKLFF. In DNA form, the CDR3 reads TGCGCCAGCAGCCAGAACCGCCAGGGGGGCAGTCTTGGGGAAAAACTGTTTTTT.

J is TRBJ2-1 and V is TRBV6-1; 11 nucleotides agree with TRBD1. The CDR3 totals 15 residues. Trimming cost V 8 bases and J 3 bases; bases outside gene matches: 6. Germline V gives CDR1 MNHNS, CDR2 SASEGT. DNA of the CDR3: TGTGCCAGCGTCTCCGGGACAGGGGGCTACAATGAGCAGTTCTTC. As protein: CASVSGTGGYNEQFF.

The chain is built from TRBV5-1 and TRBJ1-2; TRBD1 matches at 9 bases. Trimming took 3 bases from V and 1 from J; bases not matched to a gene: 16. Germline CDR1 SGHRS, CDR2 YFSETQ. CDR3 length: 19 residues. The CDR3 DNA sequence: TGCGCCAGCAGCTCAAAGCCGGGACAGGGTACCAACCTTAACTATGGCTACACCTTC. This encodes CASSSKPGQGTNLNYGYTF.

The V and J genes are TRBV2 and TRBJ2-5; D might be TRBD1 (5 bases). The closer fit of TRBJ2-7 to the DNA end suggests the J call may be wrong. The CDR3 consists of 12 residues. Germline CDR1 reads SNHLY; CDR2 reads FYNNEI. Written as DNA, the CDR3 is TGTGCCAGCAGTGGCAGGGTGTACGAGCAGTACTTC. It codes for CASSGRVYEQYF.

This clone was recorded once. The V call is TRBV5-1, the J call TRBJ2-1; D is uncertain. CDR1 and CDR2 from the germline V gene are SGHRS and YFSETQ. The CDR3 length is 14 residues. V gave up 0 bases and J gave up 2 bases, with 6 bases separating them. The CDR3 protein is CASSLEATYNEQFF. The CDR3, as DNA: TGCGCCAGCAGCTTGGAGGCTACCTACAATGAGCAGTTCTTC.

This chain connects TRBV6-1 to TRBJ1-6; D not resolved. Germline V gene data show CDR1 as MNHNS and CDR2 as SASEGT. V shed 6 bases and J shed 7 bases, with 4 bases lying between them. This CDR3 is built from 11 residues. In nucleotides, the CDR3 is TGTGCCAGCAGCGAAAATTCACCCCTCCACTTT. This codes for CASSENSPLHF.

The rearrangement joins TRBV6-5 to TRBJ1-5; no definite D call. The germline V and J ends were trimmed by 5 bases and 2 bases, with 10 bases remaining between them. This CDR3 has 14 residues. The V gene's germline CDR1 is MNHEY and CDR2 SVGAGI. The CDR3 nucleotides are TGTGCCAGCAGTCGGAGGGTCGGCAATCAGCCCCAGCATTTT. Its translation: CASSRRVGNQPQHF.

The chain recombines TRBV11-2 with TRBJ2-7; 15 nucleotides line up with TRBD2. The CDR3 runs to 15 residues. Germline loops: CDR1 SGHAT, CDR2 FQNNGV. With V trimmed by 5 bases and J by 4 bases, 3 bases remained unmatched. As DNA, the CDR3 is TGTGCCAGCAGCCGGACTAGCGGGGGGGCTTACGAGCAGTACTTC. Protein product: CASSRTSGGAYEQYF.

This rearrangement joins TRBV10-3 to TRBJ2-6; D not resolved. Looked up from germline, CDR1 is ENHRY and CDR2 is SYGVKD. Trimming took off 3 bases at V and 0 bases at J, with 12 bases between the two ends. The CDR3 is made up of 17 amino acids. CDR3 sequence: CAISDQRTDSGANVLTF. CDR3 DNA: TGTGCCATCAGTGACCAAAGGACGGACTCTGGGGCCAACGTCCTGACTTTC.

This chain links TRBV7-2 with TRBJ1-6, with D uncertain. Per the germline V gene, CDR1 is SGHTA and CDR2 is FQGNSA. The CDR3 runs to 13 residues. The V end lost 2 bases, the J end lost 8 bases, and 7 bases lay between the germline ends. CDR3 nucleotides: TGTGCCAGCAGCTTAAAGTGGCATTCACCCCTCCACTTT. Translation gives CASSLKWHSPLHF.

The gene calls are TRBV2 and TRBJ2-5, with D perhaps TRBD2 (5 bases). Trimming removed 2 bases at V and 7 bases at J, with 8 bases between. CDR1 and CDR2 (germline): SNHLY, FYNNEI. This CDR3 has 12 residues. The CDR3 coding sequence is TGTGCCAGCAGTGAACTTCGGGGGACCCAGTACTTC. Its protein product is CASSELRGTQYF.

V gene TRBV27 combines with J gene TRBJ2-3; D is unresolved. Germline lookup yields CDR1 MNHEY and CDR2 SMNVEV (reference sequence). CDR3 length: 14 residues. The germline V and J ends were trimmed by 3 bases and 4 bases, with 11 bases remaining between them. Written as DNA, the CDR3 is TGTGCCAGCAGTTTCCGGCCAGTCGCAGATACGCAGTATTTT. This sequence encodes CASSFRPVADTQYF.